Included here is one T cell receptor (beta chain) sequence, with context. In germline, CDR1 is LNHDA, CDR2 SQIVND (reference sequence). V was pared by 3 bases and J by 2 bases, with 4 bases of the junction left unmatched. The CDR3 runs to 15 residues. The data were produced by immunoSEQ multiplex PCR, yet TCRdb's version contains in-frame clones alone and is incomplete. The sample records about 40,000 clones, over 70% being singletons. The data stem from a study of T cell changes during pregnancy in multiple sclerosis. The chain is built from TRBV19 and TRBJ1-5; 7 positions agree with TRBD1. Material: peripheral blood, obtained in the first trimester of pregnancy. The sequence was obtained from a female donor in good health, enrolled as a control in a pregnancy study. CDR3 region: CASSIRDRGNQPQHF. The CDR3 DNA reads as TGTGCCAGTAGTATCCGGGACAGAGGCAATCAGCCCCAGCATTTT.